This TCR beta chain was sequenced during a study of T cells after yellow fever vaccination. TCRdb itself ran the 5' RACE reads through MiXCR, one entry per CDR3 protein. The repertoire holds nearly 550,000 distinct CDR3 sequences, with 15% to 20% as singletons. With 1 base removed from V and 6 bases from J, the gap between germline ends came to 14 bases. The V gene's germline CDR1 is LGHNA and CDR2 YNFKEQ. The CDR3 is 15 amino acids. The chain uses TRBV4-2 and TRBJ2-3; D gene ambiguous. Sample: PBMCs, taken 15 days after the yellow fever booster vaccination. The TCR sequence derives from a man aged 25 to 45 who received the YFV17D yellow fever vaccine. The CDR3 reads CASSQVRLVSDTQYF. The CDR3 DNA follows: TGTGCCAGCAGCCAAGTACGCCTAGTTTCTGATACGCAGTATTTT.